The 4 T cell receptor beta chains below all came from one sample that was sequenced in a study of T cells after yellow fever vaccination. TCRdb re-analysed the 5' RACE reads in MiXCR, keeping a single row per CDR3 protein. Counted here are hundreds of thousands of distinct CDR3 sequences, roughly a sixth occurring once; the ten biggest clones make up around 15%. This sample comprised PBMCs, obtained 4 to 6 days after the first yellow fever vaccination. The receptor source for this set is a man aged 18 to 29 who received the YFV17D yellow fever vaccine.

The chain employs TRBV5-5 and TRBJ2-2; TRBD1 agrees at 11 bases. This CDR3 has 16 amino acids. The ends lost 4 bases at V and 3 bases at J; junction bases unmatched: 5. Germline V lookup: CDR1 SGHKS, CDR2 YYEKEE (reference sequence). In nucleotides, the CDR3 is TGTGCCAGCAGCCCCGGGACAGGGGGATACACCGGGGAGCTGTTTTTT. It translates to CASSPGTGGYTGELFF. The entire variable domain, with the rest obtained from reference TRBV5-5 and TRBJ2-2, is as follows: DAGVTQSPTHLIKTRGQQVTLRCSPISGHKSVSWYQQVLGQGPQFIFQYYEKEERGRGNFPDRFSARQFPNYSSELNVNALLLGDSALYLCASSPGTGGYTGELFFGEGSRLTVL.

V gene TRBV4-2 combines with J gene TRBJ1-5; no definite D call. The germline V and J ends were trimmed by 0 bases and 6 bases, with 9 bases remaining between them. CDR3 size: 14 residues. Looked up from germline, CDR1 is LGHNA and CDR2 is YNFKEQ. CDR3 amino acids: CASSQDLWVQPQHF. The CDR3 DNA is TGTGCCAGCAGCCAAGATCTCTGGGTTCAGCCCCAGCATTTT.

The J gene is TRBJ1-2, the V gene TRBV7-8; no definite D call. The CDR3 length is 17 residues. The V end was cut by 0 bases, the J end by 0 bases, with 14 bases between. From germline, CDR1 is SGHVS and CDR2 FQNEAQ. In nucleotides, the CDR3 is TGTGCCAGCAGCTTAGCGGGGTGGGGATCAGCTAACTATGGCTACACCTTC. Translating gives CASSLAGWGSANYGYTF.

This clonotype turned up a few times. The chain links TRBV10-3 to TRBJ1-2; D ambiguous. V shed 4 bases and J shed 3 bases, with 9 bases lying between them. The V gene's germline CDR1 is ENHRY and CDR2 SYGVKD. CDR3 length: 13 amino acids. DNA for the CDR3: TGTGCCATCAGTGCTGACACTTACTATGGCTACACCTTC. Residues: CAISADTYYGYTF.